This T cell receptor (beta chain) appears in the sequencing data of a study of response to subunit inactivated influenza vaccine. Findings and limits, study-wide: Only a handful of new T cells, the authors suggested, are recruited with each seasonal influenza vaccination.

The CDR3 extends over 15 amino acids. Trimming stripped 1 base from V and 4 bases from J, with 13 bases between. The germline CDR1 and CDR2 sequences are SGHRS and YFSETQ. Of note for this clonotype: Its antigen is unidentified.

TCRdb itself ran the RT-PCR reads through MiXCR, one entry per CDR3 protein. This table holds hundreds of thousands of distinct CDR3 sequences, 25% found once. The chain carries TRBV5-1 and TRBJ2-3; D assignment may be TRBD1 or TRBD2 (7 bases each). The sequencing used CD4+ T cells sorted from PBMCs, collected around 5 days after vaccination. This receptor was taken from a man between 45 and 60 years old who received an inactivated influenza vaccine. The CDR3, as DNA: TGCGCCAGCAGCTTGTCGGCAGGGGGGGCAGATACGCAGTATTTT. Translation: CASSLSAGGADTQYF.